The present T cell receptor (beta chain) was sequenced within a study of blood T cell repertoires in COVID-19. Study-wide background: Material from acute and convalescent COVID-19 was sourced from the United States, Italy and Spain. T cells, B-cell-depleted T cells, or PBMCs supplied cDNA or gDNA.

Germline loops: CDR1 MDHEN, CDR2 SYDVKM. Trimming shortened V by 2 bases and J by 4 bases, and 21 bases separated the two germline ends. The CDR3 runs to 18 residues. Source study methods: Cell counts per sample came from amplifying reference gene primers. TCRdb keeps only in-frame clones here, not all; method: immunoSEQ multiplex PCR. V, J and clone size are those of that table, while D and trimming were read from the DNA. The data contain some 180,000 clones, approximately 84% of them singletons. Enrolled during active infection, Seattle patients were then followed longitudinally. This TCR derives from a woman aged 80 or over with COVID-19, enrolled during active disease. The J gene is TRBJ1-5, the V gene TRBV28, with D tentatively TRBD1 (6 bases). The sequencing sample was made of peripheral blood. The CDR3 region has the DNA TGTGCCAGCAGTTTAAGGTTTGAGGGCAGGGGTAGGAATCAGCCCCAGCATTTT. The encoded protein is CASSLRFEGRGRNQPQHF.